The clone carrying this T cell receptor beta chain was found many times. This sample is drawn from a study of T cells in Graves' hyperthyroidism and ophthalmopathy. J was trimmed by 0 bases and V by 5 bases; bases with no gene match: 5. CDR1 and CDR2 from the germline V gene are MNHEY and SVGAGI. This CDR3 has 15 amino acids. There were TCR beta CDR3 regions amplified from RNA transcripts. The HTBI primer set was used in a first-round RT-PCR of the TCR CDR3. TCRdb redid the calling of the multiplex PCR reads with MiXCR, one entry per CDR3 protein. The sample carries about 350,000 distinct CDR3 sequences, around 18% recorded once.

This chain connects TRBV6-5 to TRBJ2-7; 9 nucleotides align to TRBD1. What was sequenced was blood. The receptor's source is a middle-aged woman with Graves' ophthalmopathy. The CDR3 is CASSTGTGSSYEQYF. In nucleotides, the CDR3 is TGTGCCAGCAGTACCGGGACAGGGAGCTCCTACGAGCAGTACTTC.